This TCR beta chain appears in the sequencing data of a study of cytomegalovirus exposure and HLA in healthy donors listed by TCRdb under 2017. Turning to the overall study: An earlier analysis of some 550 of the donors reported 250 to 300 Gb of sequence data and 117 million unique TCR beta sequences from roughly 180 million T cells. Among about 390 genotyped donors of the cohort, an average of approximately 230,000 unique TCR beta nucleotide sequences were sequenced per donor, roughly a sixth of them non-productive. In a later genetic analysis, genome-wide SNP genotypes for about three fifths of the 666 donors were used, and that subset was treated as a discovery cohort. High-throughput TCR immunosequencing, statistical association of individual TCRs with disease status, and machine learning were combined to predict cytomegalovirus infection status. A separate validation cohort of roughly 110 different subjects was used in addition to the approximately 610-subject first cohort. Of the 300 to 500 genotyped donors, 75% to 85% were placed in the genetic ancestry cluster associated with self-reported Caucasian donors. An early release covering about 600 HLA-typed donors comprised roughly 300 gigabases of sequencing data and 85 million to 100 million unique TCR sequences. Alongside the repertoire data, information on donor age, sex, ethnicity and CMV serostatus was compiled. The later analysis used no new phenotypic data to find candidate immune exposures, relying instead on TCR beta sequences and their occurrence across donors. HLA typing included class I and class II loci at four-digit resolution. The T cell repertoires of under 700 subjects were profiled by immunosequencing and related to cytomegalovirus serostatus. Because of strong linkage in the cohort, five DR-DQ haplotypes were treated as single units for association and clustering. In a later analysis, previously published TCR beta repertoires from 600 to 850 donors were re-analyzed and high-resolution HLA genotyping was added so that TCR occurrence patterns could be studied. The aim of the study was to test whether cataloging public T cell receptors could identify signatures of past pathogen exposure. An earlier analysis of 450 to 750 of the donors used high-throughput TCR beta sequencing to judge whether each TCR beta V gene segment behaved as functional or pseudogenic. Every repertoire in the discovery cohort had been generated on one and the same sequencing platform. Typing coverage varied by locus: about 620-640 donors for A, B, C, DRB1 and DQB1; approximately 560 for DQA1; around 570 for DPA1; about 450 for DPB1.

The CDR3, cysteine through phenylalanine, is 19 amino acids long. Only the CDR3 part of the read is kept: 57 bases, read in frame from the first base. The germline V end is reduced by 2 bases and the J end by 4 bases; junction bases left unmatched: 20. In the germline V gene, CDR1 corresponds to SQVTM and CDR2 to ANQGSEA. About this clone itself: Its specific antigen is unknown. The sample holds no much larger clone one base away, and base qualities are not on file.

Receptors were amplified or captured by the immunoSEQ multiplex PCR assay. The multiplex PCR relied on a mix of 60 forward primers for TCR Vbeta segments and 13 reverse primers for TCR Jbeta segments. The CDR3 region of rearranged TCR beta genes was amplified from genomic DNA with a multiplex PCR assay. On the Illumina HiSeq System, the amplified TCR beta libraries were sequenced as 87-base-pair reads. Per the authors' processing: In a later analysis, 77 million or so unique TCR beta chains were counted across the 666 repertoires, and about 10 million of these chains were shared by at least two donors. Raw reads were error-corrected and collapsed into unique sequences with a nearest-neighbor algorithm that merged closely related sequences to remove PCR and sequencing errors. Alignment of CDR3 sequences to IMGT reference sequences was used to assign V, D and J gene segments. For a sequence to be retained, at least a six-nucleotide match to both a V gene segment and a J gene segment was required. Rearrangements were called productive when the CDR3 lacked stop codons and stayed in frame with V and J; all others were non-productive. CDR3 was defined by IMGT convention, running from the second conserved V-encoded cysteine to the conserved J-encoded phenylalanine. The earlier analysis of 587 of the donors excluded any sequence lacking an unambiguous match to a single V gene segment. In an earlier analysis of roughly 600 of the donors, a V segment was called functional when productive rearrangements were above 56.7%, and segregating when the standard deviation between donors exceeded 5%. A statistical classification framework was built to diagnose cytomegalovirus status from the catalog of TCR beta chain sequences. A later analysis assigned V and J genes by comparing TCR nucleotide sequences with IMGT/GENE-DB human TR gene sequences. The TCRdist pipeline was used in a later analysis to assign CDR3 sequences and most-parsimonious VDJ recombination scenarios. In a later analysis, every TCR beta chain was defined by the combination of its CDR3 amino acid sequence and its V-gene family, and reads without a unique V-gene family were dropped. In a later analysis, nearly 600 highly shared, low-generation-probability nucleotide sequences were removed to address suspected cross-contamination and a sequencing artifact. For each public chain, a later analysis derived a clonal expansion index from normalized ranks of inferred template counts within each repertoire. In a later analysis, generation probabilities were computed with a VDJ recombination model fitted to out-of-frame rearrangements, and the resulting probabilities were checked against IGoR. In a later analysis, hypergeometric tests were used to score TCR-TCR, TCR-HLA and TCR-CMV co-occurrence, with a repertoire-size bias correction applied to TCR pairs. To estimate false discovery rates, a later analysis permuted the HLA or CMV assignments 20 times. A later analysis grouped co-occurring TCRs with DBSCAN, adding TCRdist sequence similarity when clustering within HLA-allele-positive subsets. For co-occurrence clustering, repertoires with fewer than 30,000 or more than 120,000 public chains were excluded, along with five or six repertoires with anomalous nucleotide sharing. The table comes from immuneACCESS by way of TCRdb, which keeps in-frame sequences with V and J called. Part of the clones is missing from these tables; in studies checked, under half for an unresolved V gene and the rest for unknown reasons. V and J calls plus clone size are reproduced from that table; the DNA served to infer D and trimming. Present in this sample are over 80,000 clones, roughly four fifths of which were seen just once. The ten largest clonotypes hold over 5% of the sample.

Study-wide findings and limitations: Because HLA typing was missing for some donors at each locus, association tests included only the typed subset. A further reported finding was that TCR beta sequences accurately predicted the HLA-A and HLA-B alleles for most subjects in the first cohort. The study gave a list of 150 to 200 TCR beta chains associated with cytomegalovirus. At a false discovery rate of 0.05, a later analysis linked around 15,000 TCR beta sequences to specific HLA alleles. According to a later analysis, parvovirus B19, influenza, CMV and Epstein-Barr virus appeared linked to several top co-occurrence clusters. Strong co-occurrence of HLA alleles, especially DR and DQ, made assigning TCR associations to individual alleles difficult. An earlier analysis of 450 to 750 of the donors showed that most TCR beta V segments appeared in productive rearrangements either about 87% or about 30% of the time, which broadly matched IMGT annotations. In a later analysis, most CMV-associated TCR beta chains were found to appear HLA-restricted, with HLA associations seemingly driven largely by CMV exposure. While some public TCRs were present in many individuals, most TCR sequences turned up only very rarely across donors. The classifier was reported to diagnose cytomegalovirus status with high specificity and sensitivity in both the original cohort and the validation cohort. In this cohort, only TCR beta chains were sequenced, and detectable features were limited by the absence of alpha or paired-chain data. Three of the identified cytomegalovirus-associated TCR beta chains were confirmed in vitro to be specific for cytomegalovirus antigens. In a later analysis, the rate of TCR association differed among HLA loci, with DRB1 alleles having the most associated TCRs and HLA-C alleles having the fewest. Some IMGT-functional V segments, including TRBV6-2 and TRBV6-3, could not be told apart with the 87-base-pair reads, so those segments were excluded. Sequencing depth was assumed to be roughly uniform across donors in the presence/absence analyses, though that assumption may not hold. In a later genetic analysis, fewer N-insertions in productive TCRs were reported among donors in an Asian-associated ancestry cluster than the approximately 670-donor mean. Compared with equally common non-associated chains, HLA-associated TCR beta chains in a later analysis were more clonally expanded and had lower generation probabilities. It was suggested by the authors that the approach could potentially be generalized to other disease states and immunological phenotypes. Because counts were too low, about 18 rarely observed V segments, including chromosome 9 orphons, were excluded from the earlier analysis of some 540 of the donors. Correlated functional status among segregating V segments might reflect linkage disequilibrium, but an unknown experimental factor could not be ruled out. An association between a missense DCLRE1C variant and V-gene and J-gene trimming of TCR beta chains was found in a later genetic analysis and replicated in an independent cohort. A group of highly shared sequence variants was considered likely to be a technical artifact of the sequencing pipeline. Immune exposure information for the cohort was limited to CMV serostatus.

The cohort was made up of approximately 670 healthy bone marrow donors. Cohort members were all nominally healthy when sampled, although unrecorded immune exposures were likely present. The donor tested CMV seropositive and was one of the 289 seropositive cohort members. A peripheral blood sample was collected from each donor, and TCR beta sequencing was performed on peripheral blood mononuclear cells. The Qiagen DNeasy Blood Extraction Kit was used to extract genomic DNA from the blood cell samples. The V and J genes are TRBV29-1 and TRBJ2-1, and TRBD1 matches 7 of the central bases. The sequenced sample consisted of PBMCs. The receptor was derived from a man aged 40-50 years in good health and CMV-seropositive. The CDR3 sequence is CSVEREVFQTGTDYNEQFF. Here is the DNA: TGCAGCGTTGAAAGAGAAGTATTCCAAACGGGGACAGATTACAATGAGCAGTTCTTC.